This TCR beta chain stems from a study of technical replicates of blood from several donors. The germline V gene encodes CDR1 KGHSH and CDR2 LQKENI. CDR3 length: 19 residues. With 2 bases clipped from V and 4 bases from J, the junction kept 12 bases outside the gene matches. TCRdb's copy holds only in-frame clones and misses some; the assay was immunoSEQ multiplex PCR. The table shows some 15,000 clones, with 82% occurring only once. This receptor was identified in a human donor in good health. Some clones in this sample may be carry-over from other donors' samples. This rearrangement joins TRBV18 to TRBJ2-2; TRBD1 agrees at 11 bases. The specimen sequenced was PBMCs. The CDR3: CASSPYQTGTGGITGELFF. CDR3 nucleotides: TGTGCCAGCTCACCATACCAGACCGGGACAGGGGGTATCACCGGGGAGCTGTTTTTT.